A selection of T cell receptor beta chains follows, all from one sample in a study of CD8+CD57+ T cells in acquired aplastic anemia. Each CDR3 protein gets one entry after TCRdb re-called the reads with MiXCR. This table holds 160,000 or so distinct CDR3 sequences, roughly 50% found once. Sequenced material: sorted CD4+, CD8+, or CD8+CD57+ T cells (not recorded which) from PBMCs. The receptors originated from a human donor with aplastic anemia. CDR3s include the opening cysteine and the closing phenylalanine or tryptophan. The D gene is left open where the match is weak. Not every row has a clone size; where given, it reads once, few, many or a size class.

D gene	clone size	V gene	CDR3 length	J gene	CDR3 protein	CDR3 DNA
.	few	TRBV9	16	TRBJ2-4	CASSVGISGAKNIQYF	TGTGCCAGCAGCGTGGGGATAAGCGGAGCCAAAAACATTCAGTACTTC
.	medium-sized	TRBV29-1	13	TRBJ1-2	CSVEGASDYGYTF	TGCAGCGTAGAAGGAGCGTCTGACTATGGCTACACCTTC
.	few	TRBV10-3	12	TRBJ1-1	CAIRQDNTEAFF	TGTGCCATCCGCCAGGATAACACTGAAGCTTTCTTT
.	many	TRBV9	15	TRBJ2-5	CASSVGLAEKETQYF	TGTGCCAGCAGCGTAGGTCTAGCAGAAAAAGAGACCCAGTACTTC
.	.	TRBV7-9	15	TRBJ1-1	CASSLVGQGNTEAFF	TGTGCCAGCAGCTTAGTAGGGCAGGGGAACACTGAAGCTTTCTTT
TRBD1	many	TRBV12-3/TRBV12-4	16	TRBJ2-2	CASSSQTGVDAGELFF	TGTGCCAGCAGTTCCCAGACAGGGGTAGATGCCGGGGAGCTGTTTTTT
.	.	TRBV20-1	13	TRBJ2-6	CSATTGGANVLTF	TGCAGTGCTACCACCGGCGGGGCCAACGTCCTGACTTTC
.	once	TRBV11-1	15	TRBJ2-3	CASSLGGLVTDTQYF	TGTGCCAGCAGCTTAGGGGGACTCGTCACAGATACGCAGTATTTT
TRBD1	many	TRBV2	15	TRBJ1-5	CASSPIQGPGQPQHF	TGTGCCAGCAGTCCCATACAGGGGCCCGGGCAGCCCCAGCATTTT
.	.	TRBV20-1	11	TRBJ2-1	CSARDENQQFF	TGCAGTGCTAGAGATGAAAATCAGCAGTTCTTC
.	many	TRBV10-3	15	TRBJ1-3	CAISVTENSGNTIYF	TGTGCCATCAGTGTTACAGAAAACTCTGGAAACACCATATATTTT
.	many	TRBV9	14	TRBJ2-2	CASSVARDTGELFF	TGTGCCAGCAGCGTTGCCCGGGACACCGGGGAGCTGTTTTTT
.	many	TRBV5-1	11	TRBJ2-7	CASSLGGEQYF	TGCGCCAGCAGCTTGGGAGGCGAGCAGTACTTC
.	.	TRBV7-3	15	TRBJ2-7	CASSLGNRDGYEQYF	TGTGCCAGCAGCTTAGGAAACAGGGATGGCTACGAGCAGTACTTC
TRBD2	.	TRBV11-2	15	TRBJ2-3	CTSSLLAGGVDTQYF	TGTACCAGCAGCTTACTAGCGGGAGGAGTTGATACGCAGTATTTT
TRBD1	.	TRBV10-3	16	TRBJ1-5	CAISESQGANYQPQHF	TGTGCCATCAGTGAGTCCCAGGGGGCAAATTATCAGCCCCAGCATTTT
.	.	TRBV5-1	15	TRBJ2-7	CASRSDRPSGNEQYF	TGCGCCAGCAGGTCGGACAGACCTTCGGGTAACGAGCAGTACTTC
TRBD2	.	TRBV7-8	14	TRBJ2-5	CASSLERGSETQYF	TGTGCCAGCAGCTTAGAGCGGGGATCGGAGACCCAGTACTTC
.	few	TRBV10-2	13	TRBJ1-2	CASSDRQSNGYTF	TGCGCCAGCAGTGATCGACAGTCAAATGGCTACACCTTC
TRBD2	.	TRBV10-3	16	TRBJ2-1	CAISSGTSGAYNEQFF	TGTGCCATCAGTTCCGGGACTAGCGGAGCCTACAATGAGCAGTTCTTC
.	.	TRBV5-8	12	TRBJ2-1	CASSWTVHEQFF	TGTGCCAGCAGCTGGACAGTCCATGAGCAGTTCTTC
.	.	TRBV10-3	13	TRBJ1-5	CAISEFTDQPQHF	TGTGCCATCAGTGAGTTTACAGATCAGCCCCAGCATTTT
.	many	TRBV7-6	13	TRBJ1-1	CASSLGWNTEAFF	TGTGCCAGCAGCTTAGGTTGGAACACTGAAGCTTTCTTT
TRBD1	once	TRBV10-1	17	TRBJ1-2	CASRAPGQGRANYGYTF	TGCGCCAGCAGGGCACCGGGACAGGGGAGAGCTAACTATGGCTACACCTTC
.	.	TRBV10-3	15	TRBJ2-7	CAISESGGREYEQYF	TGTGCCATCAGTGAGTCGGGGGGCAGGGAATACGAGCAGTACTTC
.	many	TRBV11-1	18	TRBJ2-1	CASSSQGDTNAGPDEQFF	TGTGCCAGCAGCTCCCAGGGTGATACGAATGCTGGGCCCGATGAGCAGTTCTTC
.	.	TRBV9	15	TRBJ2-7	CASSGGPDWSYEQYF	TGTGCCAGCAGCGGCGGGCCCGACTGGTCCTACGAGCAGTACTTC
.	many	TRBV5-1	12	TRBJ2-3	CASSFTSDTQYF	TGCGCCAGCAGCTTTACGTCAGATACGCAGTATTTT
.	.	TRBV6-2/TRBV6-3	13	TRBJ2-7	CASSYVRTYEQYF	TGTGCCAGCAGTTACGTACGGACCTACGAGCAGTACTTC
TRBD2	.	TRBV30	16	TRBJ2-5	CAWSEGLAAFQETQYF	TGTGCCTGGAGTGAAGGGCTAGCGGCCTTCCAAGAGACCCAGTACTTC
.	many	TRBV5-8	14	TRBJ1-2	CASSTGTTNYGYTF	TGTGCCAGCAGCACGGGGACAACTAACTATGGCTACACCTTC
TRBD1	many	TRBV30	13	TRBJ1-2	CAWDLQTGGGYTF	TGTGCCTGGGACCTCCAAACAGGGGGAGGCTACACCTTC
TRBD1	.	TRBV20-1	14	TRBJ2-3	CSARRGPSTDTQYF	TGCAGTGCCAGAAGGGGGCCGAGCACAGATACGCAGTATTTT
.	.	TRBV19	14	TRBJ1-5	CASSKGNSNQPQHF	TGTGCCAGTAGTAAAGGGAATAGCAATCAGCCCCAGCATTTT
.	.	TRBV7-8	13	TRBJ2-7	CASSHPLSYEQYF	TGTGCCAGCAGCCACCCCCTATCCTACGAGCAGTACTTC
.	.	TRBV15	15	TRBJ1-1	CATSRDGQQNTEAFF	TGTGCCACCAGCAGAGATGGACAACAGAACACTGAAGCTTTCTTT
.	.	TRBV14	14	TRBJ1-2	CASSQVAGADGYTF	TGTGCCAGCAGCCAAGTGGCAGGGGCCGATGGCTACACCTTC
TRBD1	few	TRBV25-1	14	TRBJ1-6	CASSEGTGGSPLHF	TGTGCCAGCAGTGAAGGGACAGGGGGATCACCCCTCCACTTT
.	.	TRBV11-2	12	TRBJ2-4	CASSPGGGIQYF	TGTGCCAGCAGTCCAGGAGGCGGGATCCAGTACTTC
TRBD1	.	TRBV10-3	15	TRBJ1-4	CATGGSGTGNEKLFF	TGTGCCACCGGTGGATCCGGGACAGGAAATGAAAAACTGTTTTTT
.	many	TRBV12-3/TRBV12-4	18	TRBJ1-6	CASSFRWGRVGDNSPLHF	TGTGCCAGCAGTTTCAGATGGGGCAGGGTGGGGGATAATTCACCCCTCCACTTT
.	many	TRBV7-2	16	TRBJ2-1	CASSLVFLGRGNEQFF	TGTGCCAGCAGCTTAGTCTTTTTAGGTAGGGGGAATGAGCAGTTCTTC